These T cell receptor beta chains were read from a single sample in a study of shared clonotypes between healthy human individuals. Clones were read by immunoSEQ multiplex PCR, and TCRdb kept only the in-frame ones, dropping some. The repertoire has more than 550,000 clones, around 90% of them found once; the top ten carry about 33%. Sequencing input: memory CD8+ T cells from PBMCs. Every receptor here comes from a man aged 18-30 years in good health. Some clones in this sample may be carry-over from other donors' samples. The conserved cysteine and the conserved F or W are not part of the CDR3 here. Each record gives: J gene, clone size, V gene, CDR3 protein. A clone size is listed for some rows: how often the clone was seen (once, few, many), or a class if it is expanded.

TRBJ2-6 . TRBV11-2 ASSYRGVGFGSGANVLT
TRBJ2-7 . TRBV9 ASSVRSGDLYEQY
TRBJ2-2 . TRBV7-6 ASSPISSTGELF
TRBJ2-7 . TRBV9 ASSIAEQYEQY
TRBJ1-1 few TRBV7-9 ASSFGLTDTEAF
TRBJ2-5 . TRBV7-9 ASSLSNSETQY
TRBJ1-1 . TRBV5-1 ASSFNGPNTEAF
TRBJ1-5 . TRBV6-1 AISESRGYSNQPQH
TRBJ1-4 once TRBV10-2 ASGQGAVDEKLF
TRBJ1-5 . TRBV28 ASSLYRGVEPQH
TRBJ1-4 . TRBV5-1 ASSLFRLETNEKLF
TRBJ2-1 . TRBV7-3 ASSYLPGLAVYNEQF
TRBJ1-1 few TRBV19 ASTPNLQGRDTEAF
TRBJ2-7 . TRBV28 ASSTGQLAYEQY
TRBJ2-5 . TRBV27 ASSLGQLETQY
TRBJ2-1 . TRBV29-1 SVELGQGLVSGRAEGTYNEQF
. . TRBV29-1 SVTPSSYEQY
TRBJ2-7 . TRBV27 ASSFLGAGEQY
TRBJ1-5 . TRBV27 ASRELRTGGLSNQPQH
TRBJ2-7 . TRBV4-2 ASSPGLAGTYEQY
TRBJ2-1 once TRBV18 ASSPSGSYNEQF
TRBJ2-3 . TRBV9 ASGRLAVTDTQY
TRBJ1-5 . TRBV28 ASTRTGGHLVYSNQPQH
TRBJ2-1 once TRBV5-1 ASSLGEWAGGRLFNEQF
TRBJ2-5 . TRBV11-2 ASSLRGEETQY